A selection of T cell receptor beta chains follows, all from one sample in a study of cytomegalovirus exposure and HLA in healthy donors. Clones were sequenced by immunoSEQ multiplex PCR, and TCRdb holds only the in-frame ones, with some missing. The repertoire holds some 170,000 clones, with approximately 76% as singletons. The sample was PBMCs. These receptors came from a man in his sixties in good health and CMV-seronegative. The conserved cysteine and the conserved F or W are not part of the CDR3 here. The order of the fields is J gene, V gene, CDR3 protein.

j_gene: TRBJ1-1; v_gene: TRBV7-9; CDR3aa: ASSLGAGNTEAF
j_gene: TRBJ1-5; v_gene: TRBV30; CDR3aa: AWSVQGGYQPQH
j_gene: TRBJ1-1; v_gene: TRBV28; CDR3aa: ASSFIAGRSEAF
j_gene: TRBJ1-2; v_gene: TRBV18; CDR3aa: ASSLSPGGYT
j_gene: TRBJ2-3; v_gene: TRBV7-9; CDR3aa: SSSLELAKDTQY
j_gene: TRBJ2-7; v_gene: TRBV29-1; CDR3aa: SVEEGTGGYEQY
j_gene: TRBJ1-5; v_gene: TRBV2; CDR3aa: ASSETGLSNQPQH
j_gene: TRBJ2-3; v_gene: TRBV6-4; CDR3aa: ASSPGLITDTQY
j_gene: TRBJ2-5; v_gene: TRBV4-1; CDR3aa: ASSRMTFQETQY
j_gene: TRBJ2-2; v_gene: TRBV5-4; CDR3aa: ASSGPSGRDTGELF
j_gene: TRBJ1-1; v_gene: TRBV6-5; CDR3aa: ASSYGRNTEAF
j_gene: TRBJ2-7; v_gene: TRBV25-1; CDR3aa: ASSSAGGQKQY
j_gene: TRBJ2-1; v_gene: TRBV19; CDR3aa: ASSRRTGGLTPYNEQF
j_gene: TRBJ2-1; v_gene: TRBV5-1; CDR3aa: ASSSHRGPSSYNEQF
j_gene: TRBJ1-3; v_gene: TRBV19; CDR3aa: ASSFRDPLSGNTIY
j_gene: TRBJ2-1; v_gene: TRBV2; CDR3aa: ASSDHAGGRRNEQF
j_gene: TRBJ2-5; v_gene: TRBV7-9; CDR3aa: ASSLIGREWAQY
j_gene: TRBJ2-2; v_gene: TRBV5-4; CDR3aa: ASSLFTFDTGELF
j_gene: TRBJ2-7; v_gene: TRBV18; CDR3aa: ASSPSRTSGEQY
j_gene: TRBJ2-3; v_gene: TRBV9; CDR3aa: ASSVVPGDPGGTQY
j_gene: TRBJ2-6; v_gene: TRBV5-4; CDR3aa: ASSSLGTRGGANVLT
j_gene: TRBJ1-2; v_gene: TRBV7-8; CDR3aa: ASSSISEGYGYT
j_gene: TRBJ2-2; v_gene: TRBV6-1; CDR3aa: ASIRDRLGGELF
j_gene: TRBJ1-4; v_gene: TRBV5-6; CDR3aa: ASSSDRTFEKLF
j_gene: TRBJ1-5; v_gene: TRBV6-5; CDR3aa: ASSRNSRGDQPQH
j_gene: TRBJ2-4; v_gene: TRBV5-1; CDR3aa: ASSPAGGSLAKNIQY
j_gene: TRBJ2-5; v_gene: TRBV28; CDR3aa: ASERRSQETQY
j_gene: TRBJ1-1; v_gene: TRBV15; CDR3aa: ATKRGQKIMNTEAF
j_gene: TRBJ2-5; v_gene: TRBV21-1; CDR3aa: ASSKDITSGGGETQY
j_gene: TRBJ1-1; v_gene: TRBV27; CDR3aa: ASSLWAENTEAF
j_gene: TRBJ1-3; v_gene: TRBV5-6; CDR3aa: ASSLPGAGNTIY
j_gene: TRBJ2-5; v_gene: TRBV28; CDR3aa: ASSSDRGRQETQY
j_gene: TRBJ2-2; v_gene: TRBV27; CDR3aa: ASSPRVGSTGELF
j_gene: TRBJ1-1; v_gene: TRBV5-1; CDR3aa: ASSFQGDTEAF
j_gene: TRBJ2-5; v_gene: TRBV30; CDR3aa: AWSGLSETQY
j_gene: TRBJ2-1; v_gene: TRBV23-1; CDR3aa: ASSQFVRGRSYNEQF
j_gene: TRBJ2-7; v_gene: TRBV28; CDR3aa: ASSLSGLYEQY
j_gene: TRBJ1-5; v_gene: TRBV28; CDR3aa: ASSFGNNQPQH
j_gene: TRBJ2-7; v_gene: TRBV15; CDR3aa: ATSRDAQGDYEQY
j_gene: TRBJ1-3; v_gene: TRBV9; CDR3aa: ASSVFERAGNTIY
j_gene: TRBJ1-2; v_gene: TRBV6-1; CDR3aa: ASSYGPGNGGYT
j_gene: TRBJ1-2; v_gene: TRBV5-1; CDR3aa: ASSLDRNANYGYT
j_gene: TRBJ2-1; v_gene: TRBV27; CDR3aa: ASSLTGWATGRSNEQF
j_gene: TRBJ1-1; v_gene: TRBV4-1; CDR3aa: ASSQGMGQGYNEAF
j_gene: TRBJ2-1; v_gene: TRBV11-3; CDR3aa: ASSRGGEGNEQF
j_gene: TRBJ1-5; v_gene: TRBV27; CDR3aa: ASSSLGVRQPQH
j_gene: TRBJ2-7; v_gene: TRBV7-9; CDR3aa: SSSLDITAYEQY
j_gene: TRBJ1-1; v_gene: TRBV6-5; CDR3aa: ASSEAGFTEAF
j_gene: TRBJ1-4; v_gene: TRBV5-1; CDR3aa: ASSEPGQGEKLF
j_gene: TRBJ1-6; v_gene: TRBV6-4; CDR3aa: ASARDRGNSPLH
j_gene: TRBJ2-2; v_gene: TRBV6-5; CDR3aa: ASSRTPTGRGELF
j_gene: TRBJ2-3; v_gene: TRBV7-3; CDR3aa: ASSSEGRGGTDTQY
j_gene: TRBJ1-4; v_gene: TRBV11-2; CDR3aa: ASTDRVTNEKLF